This T cell receptor (beta chain) was sequenced for a study of blood T cell repertoires in COVID-19. Study-wide context: COVID-19 samples from acute and convalescent phases originated in the United States, Italy and Spain. T cells, B-cell-depleted T cells, or PBMCs supplied cDNA or gDNA.

Germline V CDR1 and CDR2: ENHRY, SYGVKD. The length of the CDR3 is 17 residues. Trimming shortened V by 0 bases and J by 0 bases, and 12 bases separated the two germline ends. In the authors' workflow: Amplified reference gene primers provided the basis for estimating nucleated cell counts. Measured with immunoSEQ multiplex PCR; TCRdb has only the in-frame clones, and not every one. D and trimming come from the DNA, and the V and J calls and clone size come from that table. This sample has hundreds of thousands of clones, with around 87% found just once. The sequenced sample consisted of peripheral blood. The chain uses TRBV10-3 and TRBJ1-5; the D gene is possibly TRBD1 (6 bases). This receptor was taken from a man between 18 and 29 years old with active or convalescent COVID-19. CDR3 nucleotide sequence: TGTGCCATCAGTGAGTCAGACAGGCTCTATAGCAATCAGCCCCAGCATTTT. Translation gives CAISESDRLYSNQPQHF.